Reported below is one T cell receptor (beta chain). Sampling of blood occurred at baseline, cycle 4 day 1, and cycle 7 day 1. Here immunoSEQ multiplex PCR was the method, and the copy in TCRdb shows in-frame clones only, minus some. The sample has 48,000 or so clones; around 94% are singletons. The data belong to a study of OX40 agonist ivuxolimab in advanced cancers. Across the study: Patients were infused with ivuxolimab every 2 weeks at 0.01 to 10 mg/kg.

The source is an adult with an advanced solid tumor such as melanoma, head and neck, liver or kidney cancer. This sample comprised CD4+ or CD8+ T cells sorted from blood, obtained in a trial of the OX40 agonist ivuxolimab.

The CDR3 DNA is TGTGCCAGCAGCTTAGAGGTCTTCGGGCCACTGCAGTACTTC. Translated: CASSLEVFGPLQYF. The V gene is TRBV11-2, the J gene TRBJ2-7; D is undetermined. V lost 0 bases and J 9 bases, leaving 15 bases between the germline ends. The V gene's germline CDR1 is SGHAT and CDR2 FQNNGV. The CDR3 contains 14 residues. Full variable domain (rest looked up from reference TRBV11-2 and TRBJ2-7): EAGVAQSPRYKIIEKRQSVAFWCNPISGHATLYWYQQILGQGPKLLIQFQNNGVVDDSQLPKDRFSAERLKGVDSTLKIQPAKLEDSAVYLCASSLEVFGPLQYFGPGTRLTVT.